This section outlines one T cell receptor (beta chain) sequence together with its context. Antigen unknown. CDR1 SNHLY and CDR2 FYNNEI come from the germline V gene. The junction had 7 bases not matched to a gene; V was cut back by 6 bases and J by 5 bases. The CDR3 is made up of 15 amino acids. Nominally healthy donors were sampled, though unrecorded immune exposures were likely. These data are taken from a study of cytomegalovirus exposure and HLA in healthy donors. Regarding the study as a whole: In a later analysis, V- and J-gene trimming of beta chains associated with a DCLRE1C missense variant, replicated independently.

Use of 60 Vbeta and 13 Jbeta primers characterized the PCR. In the original workflow: Unique TCR beta chains totaled approximately 83 million in a later count, with around 12 million of them shared. Method: immunoSEQ multiplex PCR; TCRdb's copy keeps in-frame clones and lacks some. For V, J and clone size, that table is used; D and trimming come from the DNA. The sample has 150,000 to 200,000 clones, roughly 80% seen once; the top ten hold about 4.9%. Material: PBMCs. The source is a male donor in good health and CMV-seronegative. The J gene is TRBJ1-4, the V gene TRBV2; 9 bases agree with TRBD1. CDR3: CASRPRDRANEKLFF. The CDR3 DNA sequence: TGTGCCAGCAGACCCCGGGACAGGGCCAATGAAAAACTGTTTTTT.